This T cell receptor beta chain was documented in a study of cytomegalovirus exposure and HLA in healthy donors. This clone has only a few counts. The CDR3 has 13 amino acids. Trimming shortened V by 4 bases and J by 2 bases, and 9 bases separated the two germline ends. Germline V CDR1 and CDR2: MGHRA, YSYEKL. The PCR contained 60 Vbeta and 13 Jbeta primers. Here immunoSEQ multiplex PCR was the method, and the copy in TCRdb shows in-frame clones only, minus some. Among some 120,000 clones listed, approximately 81% were seen once. The sequence derives from a woman aged 18-29 years in good health and CMV-seropositive. Sequenced: PBMCs. V usage is TRBV4-1 and J usage is TRBJ2-7, with D perhaps matching TRBD2 (5 bases). This CDR3 is CASSPSGAYEQYF. The CDR3 coding sequence is TGCGCCAGCAGCCCTTCCGGGGCCTACGAGCAGTACTTC.